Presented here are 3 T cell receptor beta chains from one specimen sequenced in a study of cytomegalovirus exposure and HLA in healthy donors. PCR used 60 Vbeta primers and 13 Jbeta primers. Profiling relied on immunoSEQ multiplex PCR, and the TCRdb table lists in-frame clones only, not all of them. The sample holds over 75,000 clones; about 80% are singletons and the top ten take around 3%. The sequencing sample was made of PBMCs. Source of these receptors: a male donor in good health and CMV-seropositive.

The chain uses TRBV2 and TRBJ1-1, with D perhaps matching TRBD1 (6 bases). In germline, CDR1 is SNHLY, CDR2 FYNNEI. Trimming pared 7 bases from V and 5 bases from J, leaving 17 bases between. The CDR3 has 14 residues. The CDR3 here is CASIAEGVITEAFF. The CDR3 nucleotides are TGTGCCAGCATCGCTGAGGGGGTCATAACTGAAGCTTTCTTT.

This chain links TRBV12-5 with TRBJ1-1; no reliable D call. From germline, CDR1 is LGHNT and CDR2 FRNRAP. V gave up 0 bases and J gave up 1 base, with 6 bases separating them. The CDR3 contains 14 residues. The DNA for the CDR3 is TGTGCTAGTGGTTTGGTAATCCGGAACACTGAAGCTTTCTTT. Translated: CASGLVIRNTEAFF.

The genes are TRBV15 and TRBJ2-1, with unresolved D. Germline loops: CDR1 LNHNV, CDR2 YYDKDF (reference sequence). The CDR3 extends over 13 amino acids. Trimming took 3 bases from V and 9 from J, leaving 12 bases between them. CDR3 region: CATSRSSDGEQFF. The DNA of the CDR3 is TGTGCCACCAGCAGGTCTAGTGACGGTGAGCAGTTCTTC.